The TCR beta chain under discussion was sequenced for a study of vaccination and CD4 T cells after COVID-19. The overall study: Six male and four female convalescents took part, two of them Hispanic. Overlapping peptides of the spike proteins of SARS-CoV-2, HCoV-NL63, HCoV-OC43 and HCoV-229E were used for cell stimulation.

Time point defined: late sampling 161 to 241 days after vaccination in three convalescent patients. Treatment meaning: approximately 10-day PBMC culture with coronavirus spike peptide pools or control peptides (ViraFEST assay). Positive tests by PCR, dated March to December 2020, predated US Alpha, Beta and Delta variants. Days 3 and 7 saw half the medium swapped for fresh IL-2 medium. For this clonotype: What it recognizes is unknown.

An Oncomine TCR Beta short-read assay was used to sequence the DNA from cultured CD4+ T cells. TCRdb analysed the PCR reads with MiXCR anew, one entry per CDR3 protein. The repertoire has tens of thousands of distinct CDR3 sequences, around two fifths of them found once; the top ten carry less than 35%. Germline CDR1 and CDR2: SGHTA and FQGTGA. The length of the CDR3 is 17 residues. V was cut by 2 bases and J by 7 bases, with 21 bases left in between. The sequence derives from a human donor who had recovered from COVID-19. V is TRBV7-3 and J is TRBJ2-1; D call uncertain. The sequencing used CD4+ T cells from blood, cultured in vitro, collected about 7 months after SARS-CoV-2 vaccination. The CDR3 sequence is CASSLGSRLSGRNEQFF. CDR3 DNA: TGTGCCAGCAGCTTAGGGTCCCGCCTTTCAGGTAGGAATGAGCAGTTCTTC.